Listed below are T cell receptor beta chains from one sample, sequenced in a study of cytomegalovirus exposure and HLA in healthy donors. The table came from immunoSEQ multiplex PCR; TCRdb's copy has only in-frame clones and leaves some out. Its table lists 150,000 or so clones. Sequencing was performed on PBMCs. The receptors stem from a woman aged 45-65 years in good health and CMV-seronegative. CDR3s include the opening cysteine and the closing phenylalanine or tryptophan. D genes are given only for firm matches.

v_gene,d_gene,j_gene,CDR3nt,CDR3aa
TRBV4-1,TRBD1,TRBJ2-7,TGCGCCAGCAGCCCGGAGACAGGGGCAACCTACGAGCAGTACTTC,CASSPETGATYEQYF
TRBV5-1,TRBD2,TRBJ2-2,TGCGCCAGCAGCATGGGTGGACTAGTGTTCACCGGGGAGCTGTTTTTT,CASSMGGLVFTGELFF
TRBV15,-,TRBJ1-4,TGTGCCACCAGCAGGAGGCAGCCTATTAATGAAAAACTGTTTTTT,CATSRRQPINEKLFF
TRBV5-1,-,TRBJ1-2,TGCGCCAGCAGCTTGGACAGTCTTAACTATGGCTACACCTTC,CASSLDSLNYGYTF
TRBV4-3,-,TRBJ2-7,TGCGCCAGCAGCCAAGATCAACTGATCCCCTACGAGCAGTACTTC,CASSQDQLIPYEQYF
TRBV13,TRBD1,TRBJ1-1,TGTGCCAGCAGTCATAGGGGCCTACAGGGGGCGAACACTGAAGCTTTCTTT,CASSHRGLQGANTEAFF
TRBV7-6,-,TRBJ1-4,TGTGCCAGCAGTCAAAACACAGGCTCTAATGAAAAACTGTTTTTT,CASSQNTGSNEKLFF
TRBV29-1,TRBD1,TRBJ2-5,TGCAGCGGTGACAGGGGCGGGCAAGAGACCCAGTACTTC,CSGDRGGQETQYF
TRBV4-3,-,TRBJ2-3,TGCGCCAGCAGCCTCGGTAGCACAGATACGCAGTATTTT,CASSLGSTDTQYF
TRBV7-6,-,TRBJ2-5,TGTGCCAGCAGCTTACTGGGGGCTGGCCAAGAGACCCAGTACTTC,CASSLLGAGQETQYF
TRBV5-7,-,TRBJ2-7,TGTGCCAGCAGCTTGTGTGGGGGGGACAACTACGAGCAGTACTTC,CASSLCGGDNYEQYF
TRBV6-6,-,TRBJ1-1,TGTGCCAGCAGTGCCAGGTACACTGAAGCTTTCTTT,CASSARYTEAFF
TRBV28,TRBD1,TRBJ1-4,TGTGCCAGCAGTAAGACAGGGGGGGACGAAAAACTGTTTTTT,CASSKTGGDEKLFF
TRBV28,-,TRBJ1-2,TGTGCCAGCAGTTTTGTAAGCTGGGGGGATGGCTACACCTTC,CASSFVSWGDGYTF
TRBV6-1,-,TRBJ2-5,TGTGCCAGCAGTGAAGCTAGGGGTCCAGAGACCCAGTACTTC,CASSEARGPETQYF
TRBV27,-,TRBJ1-1,TGTGCCAGCAGTTTATCGAGCGGGGACACTGAAGCTTTCTTT,CASSLSSGDTEAFF
TRBV5-6,TRBD2,TRBJ2-7,TGTGCCAGCAGCCCGCGTCTCGGGAGGGCCTACGAGCAGTACTTC,CASSPRLGRAYEQYF
TRBV15,-,TRBJ1-5,TGTGCCACCAGCAGAGACAGGGCCCAGCCCCAGCATTTT,CATSRDRAQPQHF
TRBV30,-,TRBJ2-7,TGTGCCGGGAGTGTACGCCGGGTTTATTCCTACGAGCAGTACTTC,CAGSVRRVYSYEQYF
TRBV11-1,TRBD1,TRBJ2-7,TGTGCCAGCAGCTTAGGGCGGGACAGGGTTTACGAGCAGTACTTC,CASSLGRDRVYEQYF
TRBV7-7,-,TRBJ2-5,TGTGCCAGCAGCTTAGAGAGCCAAGAGACCCAGTACTTC,CASSLESQETQYF
TRBV29-1,-,TRBJ1-1,TGCAGCGTTGTCCAGAACACTGAAGCTTTCTTT,CSVVQNTEAFF
TRBV7-9,-,TRBJ1-1,TGTGCCAGCAGCTTGCAGGACACTGAAGCTTTCTTT,CASSLQDTEAFF
TRBV19,-,TRBJ2-3,TGTGCCAGTAGTATATACGGAGATACGCAGTATTTT,CASSIYGDTQYF
TRBV5-1,TRBD1,TRBJ2-3,TGCGCCAGCAGCGTAGGACAGGGCCCGGGAGCTACGCAGTATTTT,CASSVGQGPGATQYF
TRBV7-2,TRBD1,TRBJ1-1,TGTGCCAGCAGCTTCCATCGGGACAGGGGGCGCATGAACACTGAAGCTTTCTTT,CASSFHRDRGRMNTEAFF
TRBV6-5,-,TRBJ2-3,TGTGCCAGCAGTCGCGGAACAGATACGCAGTATTTT,CASSRGTDTQYF
TRBV18,TRBD2,TRBJ2-5,TGTGCCAGCTCACCTACGAGGTGGAGGGGCCCCGGGAGGGAGACCCAGTACTTC,CASSPTRWRGPGRETQYF
TRBV30,-,TRBJ2-5,TGTGCCTGGAGTGTGGGGCCTTCGACCCAAGAGACCCAGTACTTC,CAWSVGPSTQETQYF
TRBV4-3,-,TRBJ2-1,TGCGCCAGCAGCCAAGGTGACGGGTACAATGAGCAGTTCTTC,CASSQGDGYNEQFF
TRBV6-1,-,TRBJ1-5,TGTGCCTCCCGGTTGGTCGATCAGCCCCAGCATTTT,CASRLVDQPQHF
TRBV6-5,TRBD1,TRBJ1-1,TGTGCCAGCAGGCCGACAGGGCCGAACACTGAAGCTTTCTTT,CASRPTGPNTEAFF
TRBV2,-,TRBJ2-1,TGTGCCAGCAGAGAGTACCCTGAGCAGTTCTTC,CASREYPEQFF
TRBV19,-,TRBJ1-5,TGTGCCAGTAGTAAGACAGGACCCTATCAGCCCCAGCATTTT,CASSKTGPYQPQHF
TRBV7-9,TRBD1,TRBJ2-3,TGTGCCAGCAGCTTAGCAACCGGGACAGGCAAGACAGATACGCAGTATTTT,CASSLATGTGKTDTQYF
TRBV4-3,TRBD1,TRBJ2-4,TGCGCCAGCAGCCAAACAGTACAGGGGTTTGCCAAAAACATTCAGTACTTC,CASSQTVQGFAKNIQYF
TRBV6-1,-,TRBJ1-2,TGTGCCACCACGAATCAGGGTTACTATGGCTACACCTTC,CATTNQGYYGYTF
TRBV5-1,-,TRBJ2-3,TGCGCCAGCAGCCCGACAGTTACAGATACGCAGTATTTT,CASSPTVTDTQYF
TRBV28,-,TRBJ2-2,TGTGCCAGCACTCCCCTCAGGAGGCAAGGAGAGCTGTTTTTT,CASTPLRRQGELFF
TRBV30,TRBD1,TRBJ2-5,TGTGCCTGGCGGGGACAGGGCCTTTACCAAGAGACCCAGTACTTC,CAWRGQGLYQETQYF
TRBV6-5,TRBD1,TRBJ1-2,TGTGCCAGCAGCCCGGACAGGCCTAACTATGGCTACACCTTC,CASSPDRPNYGYTF
TRBV7-8,-,TRBJ1-1,TGTGCCAGCAGCCCGCGGGAGGAAGCTTTCTTT,CASSPREEAFF
TRBV19,-,TRBJ2-1,TGTGCCAGTAGCCCCCCTTCTGAGAATGAGCAGTTCTTC,CASSPPSENEQFF
TRBV5-4,TRBD1,TRBJ2-1,TGTGCCAGCAGCTCGAAGGGACAGGGATACAATGAGCAGTTCTTC,CASSSKGQGYNEQFF
TRBV28,TRBD1,TRBJ2-5,TGTGCCAGCAGTCTGATGTCGGGGACAGGGTGGCAAGAGACCCAGTACTTC,CASSLMSGTGWQETQYF
TRBV27,-,TRBJ1-5,TGTGCCAGCGGGAGGGGCGAGGGTCAGCCCCAGCATTTT,CASGRGEGQPQHF
TRBV19,-,TRBJ1-5,TGTGCCAGTAGTGAGCGAACAGGGACGGGCAATCAGCCCCAGCATTTT,CASSERTGTGNQPQHF
TRBV2,-,TRBJ1-1,TGTGCCAGCAGAGCCCGCAGGGATGAGAACACTGAAGCTTTCTTT,CASRARRDENTEAFF
TRBV5-4,-,TRBJ2-7,TGTGCCAGCAGCTGGGGGCGCTACGAGCAGTACTTC,CASSWGRYEQYF
TRBV27,-,TRBJ2-7,TGTGCCAGCATATCCCGTTTCTACGAGCAGTACTTC,CASISRFYEQYF
TRBV6-5,-,TRBJ1-3,TGTGCCAGCAGTTACTCCAGGGTATCTGGAAACACCATATATTTT,CASSYSRVSGNTIYF
TRBV5-6,-,TRBJ2-7,TGTGCCAGCAGCTTGAGTCCCAGGTCCTACGAGCAGTACTTC,CASSLSPRSYEQYF
TRBV6-1,TRBD1,TRBJ1-5,TGTGCCAGCAGTGGGACAGGAATTAGCAATCAGCCCCAGCATTTT,CASSGTGISNQPQHF
TRBV7-9,TRBD1,TRBJ1-2,TGTGCCAGCAGCGGGACAGGTAATGGCTACACCTTC,CASSGTGNGYTF